This record looks at one TCR beta chain sequence and its context. Which antigen it targets is not known. Relative to the germline gene, one junction end is altered; a read error may explain this. This sample was included in a study of T cell responses to AZD1222 COVID-19 vaccine listed by TCRdb under 2021. Study-level background: AZD1222 recipients whose second dose came at about 4 weeks and those whose second dose came at about 12 weeks were combined into one group, since spike-specific TCR depth and breadth did not differ between the two schedules. A total of over 230 trial participants underwent TCR sequencing, of whom 207 had received two doses of AZD1222 and approximately 25 had received two doses of the MenACWY control vaccine. Trial participants were enrolled by age into subgroups of 18-55, 56-69 and 70-plus years, and around 150, 29 and 61 TCR-sequenced participants, respectively, were included in these subgroups. The investigation overall reported the following: No day 14 peak-response samples were available, so repertoires were characterized only after the peak T cell response. Nearly half of unique spike-specific TCRs reportedly recognized epitopes outside regions mutated in the B.1.351 and B.1.1.7 variants. Conclusions about previously exposed vaccinees are limited because only six or seven AZD1222 recipients were SARS-CoV-2 seropositive at baseline. The 56-69-year group was small, and its depth increase did not reach significance, likely because of low power. The whole spike protein was spanned by vaccine-associated CD4 TCRs, and dominant responses were seen in regions 160-218 and 743-854. After two AZD1222 doses, spike-specific TCR breadth and depth were significantly higher than at day 0 and than in MenACWY recipients. Most participants were white British and females outnumbered males, and the authors suggested that clonal diversity may have been underestimated.

The CDR3 regions of human TCRbeta chains were subjected to immunosequencing. The study's own analysis went as follows. Repertoire TCRs were checked for matches against a reference library of SARS-CoV-2-specific TCRs that had been generated using the MIRA antigen-specificity platform. Breadth was defined as the fraction of unique TCRs that were SARS-CoV-2-associated, and depth was defined as the fraction of total T cells that were SARS-CoV-2-associated. Using the MIRA data, every spike-specific TCR was mapped to the spike region that the TCR reacted to and assigned to either a CD4 or a CD8 class. Log10-transformed breadth and depth values were compared by one-way ANOVA with Sidak's multiple comparisons tests. TCRdb limited this immuneACCESS table to in-frame rearrangements with V and J called. A share of clones is missing; checked studies link under half to unresolved V genes, and the rest is unexplained. The V and J calls and the clone size are those of that table, but D and trimming were determined from the DNA. For this sample there are roughly 97,000 clones; roughly 92% appear just once. The ten largest account for less than 6.5% of the sample.

The label giving this sample's time point can be read as: baseline before first vaccination. The vaccinee samples were drawn from two UK trials, COV001 and COV002, one of which was a single-blind randomized controlled phase 2/3 trial testing AZD1222 (ChAdOx1 nCoV-19) in healthy adults. Trial participant PBMC samples were collected at day 0 and day 28 after the second dose for TCRbeta chain sequencing. The CDR3 covers 12 residues, taking in both the cysteine and the phenylalanine. The kept DNA is CDR3 alone, 36 bases in frame from the first base. Via the germline V gene, CDR1 is MRHNA and CDR2 SNTAGT.

The source of this sequence is an adult in good health. The chain is assembled from TRBV6-4 and TRBJ2-1; the D gene assignment is ambiguous. Specimen: peripheral blood, collected on day 0 of AZD1222 vaccination. The CDR3 loop reads CASCESYNEQFF. The sequenced DNA is TGTGCCAGCTGTGAGTCCTACAATGAGCAGTTCTTC.